The next 15 T cell receptor beta chains were all read from a single sample in a study of blood T cell repertoires in COVID-19. Generated by immunoSEQ multiplex PCR, the TCRdb table keeps only in-frame clones and is missing some. The table includes over 90,000 clones, around 85% detected once. Sample: peripheral blood. The source is an elderly man with active or convalescent COVID-19.

The chain has TRBV6-4 and TRBJ2-3; 9 bases are a match to TRBD2. Germline CDR1 MRHNA, CDR2 SNTAGT. The CDR3 spans 17 residues. The ends lost 2 bases at V and 1 base at J; junction bases unmatched: 7. CDR3 in amino acids: CASSDQPSSGGTDTQYF. For the CDR3, the DNA is TGTGCCAGCAGTGACCAACCCTCTAGCGGGGGCACAGATACGCAGTATTTT.

The table lists this clone with a count of one. J is TRBJ2-7 and V is TRBV6-2 or TRBV6-3, with 10 bases aligning to TRBD1. Germline lookup yields CDR1 MNHEY and CDR2 SVGEGT. CDR3 length: 16 amino acids. V was clipped by 0 bases and J by 3 bases; unmatched bases: 5. Written as DNA, the CDR3 is TGTGCCAGCAGTTACTCTGGGACAGGGGCAGTCTACGAGCAGTACTTC. Translated: CASSYSGTGAVYEQYF.

The chain links TRBV30 to TRBJ2-7; tentative D call: TRBD1 (5 bases). CDR1 is GTSNPN, CDR2 SVGIG, per germline (reference sequence). This CDR3 comprises 12 residues. The ends were cut back, 4 bases at V and 6 bases at J, with 13 bases in the middle. In DNA form, the CDR3 reads TGTGCCTGGAAGACAGATTTCGGCGAGCAGTACTTC. It yields the protein CAWKTDFGEQYF.

The chain recombines TRBV6-1 with TRBJ1-5; TRBD1 is a possible D gene (6 bases). Looked up from germline, CDR1 is MNHNS and CDR2 is SASEGT. The CDR3 is 16 residues long. Trimming stripped 2 bases from V and 4 bases from J, with 15 bases between. The CDR3 spells CASSEQTGPGNQPQHF. CDR3 nucleotide sequence: TGTGCCAGCAGTGAACAAACAGGGCCGGGGAATCAGCCCCAGCATTTT.

The genes are TRBV7-2 and TRBJ2-5, with 8 bases fitting TRBD2. The germline V gene encodes CDR1 SGHTA and CDR2 FQGNSA. The J segment lost 9 bases and the V segment lost 1 base, leaving 4 bases of the junction unmatched. The length of the CDR3 is 13 residues. CDR3 amino acids: CASSLGTSRAQYF. DNA for the CDR3: TGTGCCAGCAGCTTAGGGACTAGCCGGGCCCAGTACTTC.

This chain links TRBV7-2 with TRBJ1-3; D not certain. The germline V and J ends were trimmed by 1 base and 1 base, with 8 bases remaining between them. CDR1 and CDR2 (germline): SGHTA, FQGNSA. The length of the CDR3 is 15 residues. The CDR3 nucleotides read TGTGCCAGCAGCTTAGGGCAGGCGTCTGGAAACACCATATATTTT. Translation gives CASSLGQASGNTIYF.

The rearrangement links TRBV19 to TRBJ1-1, with D possibly being TRBD1 (5 bases). The CDR3 is made up of 13 amino acids. V shed 3 bases and J shed 7 bases, with 12 bases lying between them. The germline V gene has CDR1 LNHDA and CDR2 SQIVND (reference sequence). CDR3 in DNA: TGTGCCAGTAGTATTCCGGACATAGATGAAGCTTTCTTT. This gives the protein CASSIPDIDEAFF.

This chain links TRBV9 with TRBJ1-2, with D possibly matching TRBD1 (6 bases). The V and J ends lost 3 bases and 2 bases respectively, with 20 bases between them. This CDR3 is built from 17 residues. Germline V CDR1 and CDR2: SGDLS, YYNGEE. The CDR3, as DNA: TGTGCCAGCAGCGGGTTAAGAAAGGGGGTCCTAAACTATGGCTACACCTTC. Its protein is CASSGLRKGVLNYGYTF.

This sequence joins TRBV11-2 and TRBJ1-2; D perhaps matches TRBD1 (5 bases). The V gene lost 5 bases and the J gene lost 4 bases, with 17 bases spanning the gap. The CDR3 is made up of 15 amino acids. Germline CDR1 SGHAT, CDR2 FQNNGV. CDR3 residues: CASSASGGSPYGYTF. CDR3 nucleotides: TGTGCCAGCAGCGCTTCCGGGGGGAGTCCCTATGGCTACACCTTC.

The chain has TRBV9 and TRBJ2-2, with D possibly matching TRBD1 (5 bases). The V end lost 4 bases, the J end lost 4 bases, and 11 bases lay between the germline ends. There are 14 residues in the CDR3. Germline V lookup: CDR1 SGDLS, CDR2 YYNGEE. This CDR3 is CASSFGHSTGELFF. In DNA, the CDR3 is TGTGCCAGCAGCTTCGGACACTCCACCGGGGAGCTGTTTTTT.

The chain has TRBV7-2 and TRBJ2-5, with D tentatively TRBD2 (6 bases). There are 14 residues in the CDR3. V was pared by 2 bases and J by 5 bases, with 12 bases between. Germline V gives CDR1 SGHTA, CDR2 FQGNSA. CDR3 in amino acids: CASSLSGVGETQYF. The DNA for the CDR3 is TGTGCCAGCAGCTTATCGGGGGTAGGGGAGACCCAGTACTTC.

The chain carries TRBV10-3 and TRBJ2-7, with D perhaps TRBD2 (6 bases). From germline, CDR1 is ENHRY and CDR2 SYGVKD. CDR3 size: 17 residues. V was shortened by 0 bases and J by 2 bases, with 17 bases between the two germline ends. CDR3 sequence (DNA): TGTGCCATCAGTGAGTCGTCAACGGGGACTCCCACCTACGAGCAGTACTTC. Translation gives CAISESSTGTPTYEQYF.

This rearrangement joins TRBV7-2 to TRBJ2-2, with TRBD2 matching 7 bases. Germline V gives CDR1 SGHTA, CDR2 FQGNSA. Trimming took 7 bases from V and 0 from J; bases not matched to a gene: 5. This CDR3 has 15 amino acids. CDR3 sequence: CASTVGGANTGELFF. CDR3 nucleotide sequence: TGTGCCAGCACCGTTGGGGGGGCGAACACCGGGGAGCTGTTTTTT.

V is TRBV6-2 or TRBV6-3 and J is TRBJ1-5; 7 nucleotides align to TRBD1. CDR1 and CDR2 from the germline V gene are MNHEY and SVGEGT. CDR3 size: 14 residues. The ends lost 5 bases at V and 3 bases at J; junction bases unmatched: 4. The CDR3 DNA follows: TGTGCCAGCAGTGCGGACAGGAACAATCAGCCCCAGCATTTT. It specifies CASSADRNNQPQHF.

The chain combines TRBV6-5 with TRBJ2-5; 10 positions agree with TRBD2. The CDR3 extends over 15 amino acids. The germline V gene has CDR1 MNHEY and CDR2 SVGAGI. With 2 bases clipped from V and 9 bases from J, the junction kept 9 bases outside the gene matches. For the CDR3, the DNA is TGTGCCAGCAGTTACAGTAGCGGGGGGCGCCTTCCCCAGTACTTC. Encoded protein: CASSYSSGGRLPQYF.